This is a list of T cell receptor beta chains from one sample in a study of T cells in Graves' hyperthyroidism and ophthalmopathy. MiXCR, applied by TCRdb to the multiplex PCR reads, yields one record per CDR3 protein. The table lists hundreds of thousands of distinct CDR3 sequences, more than 12% of them singletons, with approximately 13% in the top ten. Sequenced material: blood. These receptors all come from a woman aged 50 to 60 with Graves' ophthalmopathy. Both conserved end residues are part of each CDR3. A D gene is named only where the DNA matches it firmly. Some rows mark clone size as missing; the rest say once, few, many or name a class of expanded clone.

D: TRBD2; J: TRBJ2-2; V: TRBV5-8; size: few; length: 16; CDR3: CASSLLLAKTTGELFF; DNA: TGTGCCAGCAGCTTGCTACTAGCGAAAACAACCGGGGAGCTGTTTTTT
D: NA; J: TRBJ2-1; V: TRBV7-9; size: NA; length: 14; CDR3: CASSLILSYNEQFF; DNA: TGTGCCAGCAGCTTAATCCTCTCCTACAATGAGCAGTTCTTC
D: NA; J: TRBJ1-2; V: TRBV7-9; size: many; length: 14; CDR3: CASSLMSGSGGYTF; DNA: TGTGCCAGCAGCTTAATGTCGGGGTCTGGGGGCTACACCTTC
D: NA; J: TRBJ1-5; V: TRBV7-2; size: many; length: 16; CDR3: CASSPKWAPPGQPQHF; DNA: TGTGCCAGCAGCCCCAAATGGGCCCCTCCGGGACAGCCCCAGCATTTT
D: NA; J: TRBJ2-7; V: TRBV3-1; size: many; length: 15; CDR3: CASSKDRRPGYEQYF; DNA: TGTGCCAGCAGCAAAGACAGGAGGCCTGGCTACGAGCAGTACTTC
D: NA; J: TRBJ2-7; V: TRBV11-3; size: many; length: 15; CDR3: CASSRGWESRDEQYF; DNA: TGTGCCAGCAGCCGTGGTTGGGAGAGTCGGGACGAGCAGTACTTC
D: TRBD1; J: TRBJ1-3; V: TRBV18; size: NA; length: 16; CDR3: CASSPNVGGDGNTIYF; DNA: TGTGCCAGCTCACCGAATGTAGGGGGCGATGGAAACACCATATATTTT
D: NA; J: TRBJ1-2; V: TRBV5-8; size: many; length: 18; CDR3: CASSFLSQGLAVNYGYTF; DNA: TGTGCCAGCAGCTTCCTTTCCCAGGGGCTGGCCGTAAACTATGGCTACACCTTC
D: TRBD1; J: TRBJ2-7; V: TRBV12-3/TRBV12-4; size: many; length: 15; CDR3: CASTLGGQGSYEQYF; DNA: TGTGCCAGCACCTTAGGGGGACAGGGGTCCTACGAGCAGTACTTC
D: NA; J: TRBJ2-5; V: TRBV14; size: few; length: 15; CDR3: CASSQDLGGEETQYF; DNA: TGTGCCAGCAGCCAAGATCTTGGAGGAGAAGAGACCCAGTACTTC
D: NA; J: TRBJ2-7; V: TRBV20-1; size: many; length: 13; CDR3: CSASAAGRYEQYF; DNA: TGCAGTGCTAGTGCGGCGGGAAGGTACGAGCAGTACTTC
D: NA; J: TRBJ2-1; V: TRBV13; size: many; length: 13; CDR3: CASSLGSNNEQFF; DNA: TGTGCCAGCAGCCTAGGGTCCAACAATGAGCAGTTCTTC
D: NA; J: TRBJ1-2; V: TRBV24-1; size: many; length: 13; CDR3: CATSDFERGGYTF; DNA: TGTGCCACCAGTGATTTCGAGCGTGGAGGCTACACCTTC
D: TRBD2; J: TRBJ2-7; V: TRBV6-2/TRBV6-3; size: few; length: 17; CDR3: CASRTGTSGANTYEQYF; DNA: TGTGCCAGCAGAACGGGGACTAGCGGGGCAAACACCTACGAGCAGTACTTC
D: TRBD2; J: TRBJ2-3; V: TRBV27; size: NA; length: 16; CDR3: CASSLTSGASTDTQYF; DNA: TGTGCCAGCAGTCTGACTAGCGGAGCTAGCACAGATACGCAGTATTTT
D: NA; J: TRBJ2-1; V: TRBV10-3; size: NA; length: 11; CDR3: CAISMYNEQFF; DNA: TGTGCCATCAGTATGTACAATGAGCAGTTCTTC
D: NA; J: TRBJ2-3; V: TRBV27; size: many; length: 15; CDR3: CASSLSRGSTDTQYF; DNA: TGTGCCAGCAGTTTATCTCGGGGGAGCACAGATACGCAGTATTTT
D: NA; J: TRBJ2-1; V: TRBV12-3/TRBV12-4; size: many; length: 14; CDR3: CASSFRRSYNEQFF; DNA: TGTGCCAGCAGTTTTCGGCGATCCTACAATGAGCAGTTCTTC
D: NA; J: TRBJ1-1; V: TRBV27; size: NA; length: 17; CDR3: CASSLYGQRIQGAEAFF; DNA: TGTGCCAGCAGTTTATACGGACAGAGGATACAAGGAGCTGAAGCTTTCTTT
D: TRBD1; J: TRBJ2-5; V: TRBV20-1; size: few; length: 13; CDR3: CSARGQDQETQYF; DNA: TGCAGTGCTAGGGGACAGGATCAGGAGACCCAGTACTTC
D: NA; J: TRBJ1-4; V: TRBV20-1; size: few; length: 16; CDR3: CSARSLETDPNEKLFF; DNA: TGCAGTGCTAGGTCTCTCGAGACGGATCCTAATGAAAAACTGTTTTTT
D: TRBD2; J: TRBJ2-2; V: TRBV9; size: few; length: 16; CDR3: CASSVDTGGGTGELFF; DNA: TGTGCCAGCAGCGTAGACACGGGGGGGGGCACCGGGGAGCTGTTTTTT
D: NA; J: TRBJ2-1; V: TRBV4-2; size: many; length: 13; CDR3: CASSQLTGNEQFF; DNA: TGTGCCAGCAGCCAACTGACAGGCAATGAGCAGTTCTTC
D: TRBD1; J: TRBJ2-7; V: TRBV28; size: many; length: 13; CDR3: CASRTGGSYEQYF; DNA: TGTGCCAGCAGGACAGGGGGCTCCTACGAGCAGTACTTC
D: TRBD1; J: TRBJ1-1; V: TRBV19; size: few; length: 18; CDR3: CASSIPGTGGAVNTEAFF; DNA: TGTGCCAGTAGTATCCCCGGGACAGGGGGCGCGGTGAACACTGAAGCTTTCTTT
D: TRBD2; J: TRBJ2-3; V: TRBV20-1; size: many; length: 15; CDR3: CSATLKGRVPDTQYF; DNA: TGCAGTGCCACCCTAAAGGGGAGGGTCCCAGATACGCAGTATTTT
D: TRBD2; J: TRBJ2-7; V: TRBV5-1; size: many; length: 16; CDR3: CASSLTGTRDLYEQYF; DNA: TGCGCCAGCAGCTTGACCGGGACTAGGGATCTATACGAGCAGTACTTC
D: NA; J: TRBJ2-7; V: TRBV15; size: few; length: 16; CDR3: CATSRDAGAYSYEQYF; DNA: TGTGCCACCAGCAGAGATGCCGGTGCCTACTCCTACGAGCAGTACTTC
D: NA; J: TRBJ2-1; V: TRBV6-1; size: many; length: 15; CDR3: CASGPRGLSYNEQFF; DNA: TGTGCCAGCGGACCTCGGGGGCTTTCCTACAATGAGCAGTTCTTC
D: TRBD1; J: TRBJ1-1; V: TRBV29-1; size: many; length: 15; CDR3: CSVDGSYRGRTEAFF; DNA: TGCAGCGTTGACGGCTCATACAGGGGGCGGACTGAAGCTTTCTTT
D: NA; J: TRBJ1-5; V: TRBV15; size: many; length: 19; CDR3: CATSRHPYRVGYSNQPQHF; DNA: TGTGCCACCAGCAGACATCCGTACAGGGTTGGTTATAGCAATCAGCCCCAGCATTTT
D: NA; J: TRBJ2-5; V: TRBV27; size: few; length: 13; CDR3: CASSSSTVGTQYF; DNA: TGTGCCAGCAGTTCATCGACAGTGGGGACCCAGTACTTC
D: NA; J: TRBJ2-4; V: TRBV28; size: many; length: 14; CDR3: CASSWVLAKNIQYF; DNA: TGTGCCAGCAGTTGGGTTCTAGCCAAAAACATTCAGTACTTC
D: NA; J: TRBJ1-3; V: TRBV6-2/TRBV6-3; size: NA; length: 13; CDR3: CASSRTGGNTIYF; DNA: TGTGCCAGCAGTCGAACAGGGGGAAACACCATATATTTT
D: NA; J: TRBJ1-5; V: TRBV20-1; size: many; length: 13; CDR3: CSAIQGGNQPQHF; DNA: TGCAGTGCTATCCAGGGAGGCAATCAGCCCCAGCATTTT
D: NA; J: TRBJ2-1; V: TRBV19; size: few; length: 14; CDR3: CASSGLVFRNEQFF; DNA: TGTGCCAGTAGCGGTCTAGTATTTAGAAATGAGCAGTTCTTC
D: TRBD1; J: TRBJ1-6; V: TRBV18; size: many; length: 15; CDR3: CASSTRTGGNSPLHF; DNA: TGTGCCAGCTCAACACGGACAGGGGGCAATTCACCCCTCCACTTT
D: NA; J: TRBJ1-2; V: TRBV30; size: few; length: 13; CDR3: CAWNQLQGHGYTF; DNA: TGTGCCTGGAATCAACTACAGGGTCATGGCTACACCTTC
D: NA; J: TRBJ2-7; V: TRBV28; size: many; length: 13; CDR3: CASSLAQGYEQYF; DNA: TGTGCCAGCAGTTTGGCACAAGGCTACGAGCAGTACTTC
D: NA; J: TRBJ1-1; V: TRBV10-3; size: many; length: 15; CDR3: CAISFAGPSNTEAFF; DNA: TGTGCCATCAGTTTTGCGGGTCCCTCAAACACTGAAGCTTTCTTT
D: TRBD2; J: TRBJ2-1; V: TRBV5-6; size: NA; length: 16; CDR3: CASSFIAGGPGNEQFF; DNA: TGTGCCAGCAGCTTTATAGCGGGAGGGCCGGGGAATGAGCAGTTCTTC
D: NA; J: TRBJ2-2; V: TRBV5-1; size: NA; length: 15; CDR3: CASSLAGTITGELFF; DNA: TGCGCCAGCAGCTTGGCGGGGACAATCACCGGGGAGCTGTTTTTT
D: TRBD2; J: TRBJ2-7; V: TRBV2; size: many; length: 15; CDR3: CASSFPGLRNYEQYF; DNA: TGTGCCAGCAGTTTCCCGGGACTACGCAACTACGAGCAGTACTTC
D: NA; J: TRBJ1-3; V: TRBV18; size: many; length: 15; CDR3: CASSTLGLSGNTIYF; DNA: TGTGCCAGCTCTACCTTGGGCCTCTCTGGAAACACCATATATTTT
D: NA; J: TRBJ2-3; V: TRBV7-3; size: many; length: 13; CDR3: CASSLTQSDTQYF; DNA: TGTGCCAGCAGCTTAACTCAGTCAGATACGCAGTATTTT
D: TRBD2; J: TRBJ2-1; V: TRBV2; size: NA; length: 12; CDR3: CASRITSGIAFF; DNA: TGTGCCAGCAGGATTACTAGCGGGATTGCGTTCTTC
D: TRBD2; J: TRBJ2-1; V: TRBV4-2; size: few; length: 15; CDR3: CASSQDVTSTMGQFF; DNA: TGTGCCAGCAGCCAAGATGTGACTAGCACAATGGGGCAGTTCTTC
D: NA; J: TRBJ1-1; V: TRBV20-1; size: many; length: 14; CDR3: CSATSWQGNTEAFF; DNA: TGCAGTGCTACAAGTTGGCAAGGGAACACTGAAGCTTTCTTT